One and the same sample provided the 14 T cell receptor beta chains below, sequenced in a study of OX40 agonist ivuxolimab in advanced cancers. Library creation used the immunoSEQ multiplex PCR assay. What TCRdb holds here is the immuneACCESS table cut down to in-frame rearrangements. Part of the clones is not present; checked against another copy, under half of the missing clones reflect an unresolved V gene, and the others are unexplained. The sample table holds approximately 12,000 clones, of which approximately 70% were seen once. The ten largest clones capture 10% to 15% of the sample. Here the sequenced sample was CD4+ or CD8+ T cells sorted from blood, taken in a trial of the OX40 agonist ivuxolimab. These receptors were obtained from an adult with an advanced solid tumor such as melanoma, head and neck, liver or kidney cancer.

This chain links TRBV6-5 with TRBJ2-1; D is perhaps TRBD2 (5 bases). This CDR3 has 15 residues. V was clipped by 2 bases and J by 8 bases, with 16 bases between them. CDR1 MNHEY and CDR2 SVGAGI come from the germline V gene. The CDR3 bases are TGTGCCAGCAGTTACGGGCTCGGGCTAGCTCATGAGCAGTTCTTC. As protein: CASSYGLGLAHEQFF.

The rearrangement uses TRBV28 and TRBJ2-2, with 10 bases identical to TRBD2. The length of the CDR3 is 15 residues. After removal of 6 bases from V and 7 bases from J, the junction contained 8 bases not matched to a gene. Germline loops: CDR1 MDHEN, CDR2 SYDVKM. This CDR3 is CASRLTSGNVGELFF. For the CDR3, the DNA is TGTGCCAGCAGGCTAACTAGCGGGAATGTCGGGGAGCTGTTTTTT. The full variable domain, in which reference TRBV28 and TRBJ2-2 provide the parts outside the CDR3, is DVKVTQSSRYLVKRTGEKVFLECVQDMDHENMFWYRQDPGLGLRLIYFSYDVKMKEKGDIPEGYSVSREKKERFSLILESASTNQTSMYLCASRLTSGNVGELFFGEGSRLTVL.

The chain couples TRBV7-9 to TRBJ2-1; no reliable D call. There are 13 residues in the CDR3. The V gene lost 1 base and the J gene lost 5 bases, with 6 bases spanning the gap. CDR1 SEHNR and CDR2 FQNEAQ come from the germline V gene (reference sequence). This chain's CDR3 is CASSLGLNNEQFF. CDR3 in DNA: TGTGCCAGCAGCTTAGGTTTAAACAATGAGCAGTTCTTC.

The chain uses TRBV28 and TRBJ2-7, with D tentatively TRBD1 (5 bases). The CDR3 has 12 residues. V gave up 3 bases and J gave up 6 bases, with 9 bases separating them. Germline CDR1 reads MDHEN; CDR2 reads SYDVKM. CDR3 region: CASSFPTAEQYF. Here the CDR3 DNA reads TGTGCCAGCAGTTTTCCGACAGCCGAGCAGTACTTC.

V usage is TRBV25-1 and J usage is TRBJ2-1; D may be TRBD1 or TRBD2 (5 bases each). The V end lost 2 bases, the J end lost 5 bases, and 16 bases lay between the germline ends. The CDR3 is 16 residues long. Germline CDR1 and CDR2: MGHDK and SYGVNS. CDR3: CASSERRDPFDNEQFF. In DNA, the CDR3 is TGTGCCAGCAGTGAACGTCGGGACCCCTTTGACAATGAGCAGTTCTTC.

In its sample, this clone was seen once. The chain recombines TRBV9 with TRBJ1-1, with no clear D. The CDR3 extends over 14 amino acids. CDR1 and CDR2 (germline): SGDLS, YYNGEE. V lost 4 bases to trimming and J lost 5 bases, with 15 bases between them. The CDR3 region has the DNA TGTGCCAGCAGCCCCCGGGGAGACGGGACTGAAGCTTTCTTT. Translating it yields CASSPRGDGTEAFF.

The V call is TRBV28, the J call TRBJ1-5; maybe TRBD1 (5 bases). This CDR3 is built from 15 residues. V was shortened by 6 bases and J by 0 bases, with 12 bases between the two germline ends. CDR1 is MDHEN, CDR2 SYDVKM, per germline. DNA of the CDR3: TGTGCCAGCAGCCTGGACGGGACTAGCAATCAGCCCCAGCATTTT. This gives the protein CASSLDGTSNQPQHF. The whole variable domain, filled in from reference TRBV28 and TRBJ1-5, reads DVKVTQSSRYLVKRTGEKVFLECVQDMDHENMFWYRQDPGLGLRLIYFSYDVKMKEKGDIPEGYSVSREKKERFSLILESASTNQTSMYLCASSLDGTSNQPQHFGDGTRLSIL.

This clone was observed once. V usage is TRBV5-1 and J usage is TRBJ1-1; D gene uncertain. Germline loops: CDR1 SGHRS, CDR2 YFSETQ. The CDR3 has 14 residues. V shed 0 bases and J shed 2 bases, with 8 bases lying between them. CDR3: CASSLATFNTEAFF. The CDR3, as DNA: TGCGCCAGCAGCTTGGCAACCTTCAACACTGAAGCTTTCTTT.

This chain connects TRBV27 to TRBJ2-7, with 9 nucleotides matching TRBD2. V shed 5 bases and J 3 bases; nucleotides not matched to a gene: 14. The V gene's germline CDR1 is MNHEY and CDR2 SMNVEV (reference sequence). This CDR3 contains 17 residues. The CDR3 sequence is CASSDWHPGTSSYEQYF. The CDR3 DNA follows: TGTGCCAGCAGTGACTGGCACCCCGGGACTAGCAGCTACGAGCAGTACTTC.

This clone was seen more than once but under ten times. This chain links TRBV27 with TRBJ1-2; D is uncertain. Trimming pared 8 bases from V and 4 bases from J, leaving 14 bases between. Germline V gene data show CDR1 as MNHEY and CDR2 as SMNVEV (reference sequence). This CDR3 contains 13 residues. The CDR3 reads CASGYPGSYGYTF. Here the CDR3 DNA reads TGTGCCAGCGGCTACCCGGGGAGCTATGGCTACACCTTC.

This clone was found once. The J gene is TRBJ1-4, the V gene TRBV27; perhaps TRBD1 as D (5 bases). The germline V gene has CDR1 MNHEY and CDR2 SMNVEV (reference sequence). The CDR3 is 14 residues long. The V end lost 5 bases, the J end lost 9 bases, and 16 bases lay between the germline ends. The CDR3 DNA is TGTGCCAGCAGTCTAACAAGGGGACGAAAAAAACTGTTTTTT. This sequence encodes CASSLTRGRKKLFF. The variable domain in full, with the rest retrieved from reference TRBV27 and TRBJ1-4, is EAQVTQNPRYLITVTGKKLTVTCSQNMNHEYMSWYRQDPGLGLRQIYYSMNVEVTDKGDVPEGYKVSRKEKRNFPLILESPSPNQTSLYFCASSLTRGRKKLFFGSGTQLSVL.

The chain recombines TRBV19 with TRBJ2-7, with TRBD2 as a possible D gene (5 bases). V lost 1 base and J lost 1, with 11 bases in between. The CDR3 is 15 amino acids. CDR1 LNHDA and CDR2 SQIVND come from the germline V gene (reference sequence). This chain's CDR3 is CASSIVEGLSYEQYF. The CDR3, as DNA: TGTGCCAGTAGTATAGTAGAGGGCCTTTCCTACGAGCAGTACTTC. The full variable domain, with the rest looked up from reference TRBV19 and TRBJ2-7, is DGGITQSPKYLFRKEGQNVTLSCEQNLNHDAMYWYRQDPGQGLRLIYYSQIVNDFQKGDIAEGYSVSREKKESFPLTVTSAQKNPTAFYLCASSIVEGLSYEQYFGPGTRLTVT.

The V call is TRBV27, the J call TRBJ2-1; TRBD1 matches at 8 bases. There are 17 residues in the CDR3. The germline gives CDR1 MNHEY, CDR2 SMNVEV (reference sequence). Unmatched junction bases numbered 11, after V lost 0 bases and J lost 7 bases. CDR3 protein: CASSLSLSTGVRNEQFF. The CDR3 nucleotides are TGTGCCAGCAGTTTATCCCTCTCGACAGGGGTACGGAATGAGCAGTTCTTC.

This chain connects TRBV10-3 to TRBJ2-3; D might be TRBD2 (7 bases). The CDR3 loop spans 14 amino acids. From germline, CDR1 is ENHRY and CDR2 SYGVKD. Trimming removed 2 bases at V and 3 bases at J, with 9 bases between. CDR3 in amino acids: CAISERGGTDTQYF. For the CDR3, the DNA is TGTGCCATCAGTGAGAGGGGGGGGACAGATACGCAGTATTTT.